A selection of T cell receptor beta chains follows, all from one sample in a study of blood T cell repertoires in COVID-19. Data came from immunoSEQ multiplex PCR; TCRdb stores just in-frame clones and leaves some out. This table holds 360,000 or so clones, roughly 84% found once. Sequencing was carried out using PBMCs or T cells enriched from blood (not recorded which). These receptors all stem from a woman in her twenties or thirties who had recovered from COVID-19. The CDR3 runs from the conserved cysteine through the conserved F or W. A D gene is named only where the DNA matches it firmly. The size of a clone is reported for some rows only, either as once, few or many, or as a class for expanded clones.

TRBD1,.,TRBV27,TRBJ2-7,TGTGCCAGCAGTTCCAACAGGGGTCAGGGGGACGAGCAGTACTTC,CASSSNRGQGDEQYF
TRBD1,.,TRBV28,TRBJ1-4,TGTGCCAGCATCCCGACAGGGGGAGGGGAAAAACTGTTTTTT,CASIPTGGGEKLFF
.,.,TRBV7-9,TRBJ2-5,TGTGCCAGCAGCTTAGGGTGGGCTAAAGAGACCCAGTACTTC,CASSLGWAKETQYF
TRBD1,.,TRBV7-9,TRBJ2-7,TGTGCCAGCAGCTCCGTCTGGACAGGAATCCTGGGCGAGCAGTACTTC,CASSSVWTGILGEQYF
TRBD2,.,TRBV19,TRBJ2-7,TGTGCCAGTAGTACGACTAGCGGGGACTACGAGCAGTACTTC,CASSTTSGDYEQYF
.,once,TRBV7-9,TRBJ2-7,TGTGCCAGCAGCTTAATAGGGTCGGGAACGTACTTC,CASSLIGSGTYF
.,once,TRBV6-1,TRBJ2-3,TGTGCCAGCAGTGAGGACTTAGGGGGGGTGTACACAGATACGCAGTATTTT,CASSEDLGGVYTDTQYF
.,.,TRBV2,TRBJ1-4,TGTGCCAGCAGTGACAGCGGCGAAAAACTGTTTTTT,CASSDSGEKLFF
.,.,TRBV9,TRBJ1-2,TGTGCCAGCAGTAGTCTGAACTATGGCTACACCTTC,CASSSLNYGYTF
TRBD1,once,TRBV4-1,TRBJ1-5,TGCGCCAGCAGCCAACACCACAGGGGGATCCTTAGCAATCAGCCCCAGCATTTT,CASSQHHRGILSNQPQHF
TRBD1,many,TRBV4-2,TRBJ1-2,TGTGCCAGCAGCCAAGCCACAGGACAGGGGAACTATGGCTACACCTTC,CASSQATGQGNYGYTF
TRBD2,.,TRBV28,TRBJ2-1,TGTGCCAGCCGCGGGACTAGCGGGAGCTCCTACAATGAGCAGTTCTTC,CASRGTSGSSYNEQFF
.,.,TRBV6-5,TRBJ2-7,TGTGCCAGCAGGAAAGGACAATCGTACGAGCAGTACTTC,CASRKGQSYEQYF
TRBD2,.,TRBV3-1/TRBV3-2,TRBJ2-1,TGTGCCAGCAGCTTAAGAGGAGCGGGGGGGCATTACAATGAGCAGTTCTTC,CASSLRGAGGHYNEQFF
.,.,TRBV27,TRBJ2-1,TGTGCCAGCAGTGTGTTTGACTTTGGGGGCCAGAATGAGCAGTTCTTC,CASSVFDFGGQNEQFF
.,.,TRBV28,TRBJ1-2,TGTGCCAGCAGCCGGGGACGGGGGGACTATGGCTACACCTTC,CASSRGRGDYGYTF
.,.,TRBV6-5,TRBJ2-5,TGTGCCAGCAGTTACCTTTCATCGGGGGTTCGAGAGACCCAGTACTTC,CASSYLSSGVRETQYF
.,.,TRBV4-1,TRBJ1-3,TGCGCCAGCAGCCACCCCTCCGGGCTTCAGGGAGGAAACACCATATATTTT,CASSHPSGLQGGNTIYF
.,.,TRBV12-3/TRBV12-4,TRBJ2-3,TGTGCCAGCAGCCCCGACTCTTCAGATACGCAGTATTTT,CASSPDSSDTQYF
TRBD2,.,TRBV7-9,TRBJ2-7,TGTGCCAGCAGCGTCACTAGCGGGAGATACGAGCAGTACTTC,CASSVTSGRYEQYF
.,.,TRBV23-1,TRBJ1-5,TGCGCCAGCAGCAGGGGTTGGGGCAATCAGCCCCAGCATTTT,CASSRGWGNQPQHF
.,.,TRBV6-5,TRBJ1-5,TGTGCCAGCAGTAACACACGCAATCAGCCCCAGCATTTT,CASSNTRNQPQHF
.,.,TRBV28,TRBJ1-2,TGTGCCAGCAGTTTATGGGGGACAAGGTTAAACTATGGCTACACCTTC,CASSLWGTRLNYGYTF
.,.,TRBV2,TRBJ1-3,TGTGCCAGCAGCTCTACAGGCCTTACTGGAAACACCATATATTTT,CASSSTGLTGNTIYF
.,.,TRBV6-5,TRBJ1-5,TGTGCCAGCAGTTACGCCTCAGGTTCGCTCCAGCATTTT,CASSYASGSLQHF
.,.,TRBV9,TRBJ1-2,TGTGCCAGCGGATCGGGTGGCCAGGGCTACACCTTC,CASGSGGQGYTF
TRBD2,.,TRBV18,TRBJ2-5,TGTGCCAGCTCTCCCATAGCGGGAGGGCCCTCAGAGACCCAGTACTTC,CASSPIAGGPSETQYF
TRBD1,few,TRBV12-3/TRBV12-4,TRBJ1-2,TGTGCCAGCAGTTTAGGGGGACAGCGTGGCTACACCTTC,CASSLGGQRGYTF
.,.,TRBV12-2,TRBJ1-5,TGTGCAAGTCGCTTACCAAAGCCCGGGACTGGCAATCAGCCCCAGCATTTT,CASRLPKPGTGNQPQHF
TRBD1,.,TRBV28,TRBJ1-5,TGTGCCAGCAGCTTGGCACAGGGGAAACAGCCCCAGCATTTT,CASSLAQGKQPQHF
TRBD2,.,TRBV6-1,TRBJ2-2,TGTGCCAGCAGTGAAAGGGGACTAGCGGCCCTCACCGGGGAGCTGTTTTTT,CASSERGLAALTGELFF
.,.,TRBV12-1,TRBJ2-1,TGTGCCAGCAGCTCCGGGACAGGGTTTGTGCAGGGGCAGTTCTTC,CASSSGTGFVQGQFF
TRBD1,.,TRBV28,TRBJ2-7,TGTGCCAGCAGCCTCGGTTACAGGGGCTACGAGCAGTACTTC,CASSLGYRGYEQYF
.,.,TRBV7-3,TRBJ2-5,TGTGCCAGCAGTCCGACACCGCAAGAGACCCAGTACTTC,CASSPTPQETQYF
.,.,TRBV2,TRBJ1-5,TGTGCCAGCAGTGAATTAGGAAGGGGGAATCAGCCCCAGCATTTT,CASSELGRGNQPQHF
.,once,TRBV19,TRBJ1-1,TGTGCCAGTAGTATAGAGGCAGGCTGGATGAACACTGAAGCTTTCTTT,CASSIEAGWMNTEAFF
.,.,TRBV19,TRBJ2-2,TGTGCCAGTAGTTGGCTCCGGGTTTCGACCGGGGAGCTGTTTTTT,CASSWLRVSTGELFF
.,.,TRBV14,TRBJ2-2,TGTGCCAGCAGCCAAGATCTGGGCGGGCTTGGGACCGGGGAGCTGTTTTTT,CASSQDLGGLGTGELFF
.,.,TRBV4-2,TRBJ1-2,TGTGCCAGCAGCCAAGATCGGGACTGGCCTGATGGCTACACCTTC,CASSQDRDWPDGYTF
TRBD1,.,TRBV3-1/TRBV3-2,TRBJ1-4,TGTGCCAGCAGCTCCCGGGACAGGCAGAATGAAAAACTGTTTTTT,CASSSRDRQNEKLFF
TRBD1,.,TRBV6-2/TRBV6-3,TRBJ1-6,TGTGCCAGCAGTTACCCGAAGACAGGGTACCGTTCACCCCTCCACTTT,CASSYPKTGYRSPLHF
TRBD1,once,TRBV4-2,TRBJ2-3,TGTGCCAGCAGCCAAGTCGTTTCGGGGCAGGGGGGCACAGATACGCAGTATTTT,CASSQVVSGQGGTDTQYF
TRBD2,.,TRBV5-4,TRBJ2-6,TGTGCCAGCAGCCCCGGGACTAGCGGAGGCTCTGGGGCCAACGTCCTGACTTTC,CASSPGTSGGSGANVLTF
.,.,TRBV5-1,TRBJ1-6,TGCGCCAGCAGCGTAACGGGAACCCCGGGGTCACCCCTCCACTTT,CASSVTGTPGSPLHF